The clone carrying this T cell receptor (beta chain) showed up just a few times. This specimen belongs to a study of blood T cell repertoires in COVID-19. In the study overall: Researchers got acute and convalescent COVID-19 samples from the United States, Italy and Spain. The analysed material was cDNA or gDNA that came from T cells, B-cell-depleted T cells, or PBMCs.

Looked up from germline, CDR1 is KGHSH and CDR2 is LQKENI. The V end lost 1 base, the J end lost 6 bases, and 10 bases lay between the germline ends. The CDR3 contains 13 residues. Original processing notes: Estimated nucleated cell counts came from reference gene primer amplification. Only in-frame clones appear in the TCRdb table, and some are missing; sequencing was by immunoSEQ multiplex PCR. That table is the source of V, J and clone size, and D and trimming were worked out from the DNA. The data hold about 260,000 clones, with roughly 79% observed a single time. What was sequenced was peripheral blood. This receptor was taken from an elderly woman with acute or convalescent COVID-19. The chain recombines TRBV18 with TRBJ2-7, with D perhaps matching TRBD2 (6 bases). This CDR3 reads CASSPQDSGEQYF. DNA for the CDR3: TGTGCCAGCTCACCACAAGATAGCGGCGAGCAGTACTTC.